Each of the 20 T cell receptor beta chains below was sequenced from the same sample in a study of control samples from healthy donors and cancer patients (TCRdb year 2020). Library creation used the immunoSEQ multiplex PCR assay. Drawn from immuneACCESS, this table holds only the in-frame rearrangements with V and J called that TCRdb kept. Clones are partly lost; checked studies trace under half to an unresolved V gene and leave the rest unexplained. This sample lists 150,000 to 200,000 clones; just over 90% were detected once. 1.4% of the sample lies in the top ten. Sequenced input: blood. Receptors originate from a man aged 25 to 40 in good health.

V is TRBV5-1 and J is TRBJ2-4; perhaps TRBD1 as D (5 bases). The V gene lost 4 bases and the J gene lost 1 base, with 9 bases spanning the gap. The CDR3 contains 14 residues. The germline gives CDR1 SGHRS, CDR2 YFSETQ. DNA for the CDR3: TGCGCCAGCAGCGGGAAGGGGGCCAAAAACATTCAGTACTTC. Translating gives CASSGKGAKNIQYF.

The gene calls are TRBV7-9 and TRBJ2-1; D ambiguous. CDR1 is SEHNR, CDR2 FQNEAQ, per germline (reference sequence). CDR3 length: 11 residues. Trimming cost V 0 bases and J 10 bases, with 4 bases left between them. The CDR3: CASSLAVEQFF. The CDR3 coding sequence is TGTGCCAGCAGCTTAGCGGTCGAGCAGTTCTTC.

This rearrangement joins TRBV6-4 to TRBJ1-6; D perhaps matches TRBD1 (5 bases). The V and J ends lost 4 bases and 7 bases respectively, with 8 bases between them. Germline CDR1 is MRHNA and CDR2 is SNTAGT. This CDR3 contains 13 residues. The CDR3 DNA follows: TGTGCCAGCAGTGTAGGGGAAAATTCACCCCTCCACTTT. The encoded protein is CASSVGENSPLHF.

The chain employs TRBV4-2 and TRBJ1-2; 7 bases fit TRBD1. The V gene end was trimmed by 4 bases and the J gene end by 0 bases; junction bases not matched to a gene: 8. The CDR3 is made up of 16 amino acids. Germline V gives CDR1 LGHNA, CDR2 YNFKEQ. The CDR3, as DNA: TGTGCCAGCAGCCCCAGCACGGGACAGACTAACTATGGCTACACCTTC. It translates to CASSPSTGQTNYGYTF.

J is TRBJ1-5 and V is TRBV2; D call uncertain. CDR1 and CDR2 from the germline V gene are SNHLY and FYNNEI. Trimming removed 0 bases from V and 7 bases from J, with 10 bases in between. The length of the CDR3 is 14 residues. CDR3 DNA sequence: TGTGCCAGCAGTGAAGCGGATAGTGAGCAGCCCCAGCATTTT. Its protein is CASSEADSEQPQHF. Based on the CDR3 plus reference TRBV2 and TRBJ1-5, the full variable domain is EPEVTQTPSHQVTQMGQEVILRCVPISNHLYFYWYRQILGQKVEFLVSFYNNEISEKSEIFDDQFSVERPDGSNFTLKIRSTKLEDSAMYFCASSEADSEQPQHFGDGTRLSIL.

The table lists this clone with a count of one. The chain combines TRBV11-2 with TRBJ2-2, with a weak D call TRBD1 (7 bases). CDR3 length: 16 residues. V lost 5 bases, J lost 4 bases, and 17 bases lay in between. Germline lookup yields CDR1 SGHAT and CDR2 FQNNGV. CDR3 sequence reads: CASSSRGVESTGELFF. Here the CDR3 DNA reads TGTGCCAGCAGCAGCAGGGGGGTGGAGAGCACCGGGGAGCTGTTTTTT.

This clone was recorded only once. V and J are TRBV30 and TRBJ2-7, with D unclear. Germline-derived CDR1 and CDR2 are GTSNPN and SVGIG (reference sequence). Between the trimmed V and J ends, which lost 2 bases and 5 bases, there was a span of 10 bases. The CDR3 has 12 amino acids. The CDR3 nucleotides read TGTGCCTGGAGTAGTGGTCGAGACGAGCAGTACTTC. It translates to CAWSSGRDEQYF. Combining the CDR3 with reference TRBV30 and TRBJ2-7 gives the whole variable domain SQTIHQWPATLVQPVGSPLSLECTVEGTSNPNLYWYRQAAGRGLQLLFYSVGIGQISSEVPQNLSASRPQDRQFILSSKKLLLSDSGFYLCAWSSGRDEQYFGPGTRLTVT.

This chain connects TRBV4-1 to TRBJ2-2, with 7 positions matching TRBD2. J was trimmed by 2 bases and V by 1 base; bases with no gene match: 7. Per germline, CDR1 MGHRA and CDR2 YSYEKL. The length of the CDR3 is 17 residues. CDR3 coding DNA: TGCGCCAGCAGCCAAGGTTGGAGCGGGATAAACACCGGGGAGCTGTTTTTT. Amino acids: CASSQGWSGINTGELFF.

The rearrangement joins TRBV6-1 to TRBJ2-2; 9 nucleotides line up with TRBD1. J lost 7 bases, V lost 2 bases, and 14 bases had no gene match. CDR1 and CDR2 (germline): MNHNS, SASEGT. CDR3 length: 18 amino acids. The CDR3 DNA follows: TGTGCCAGCAGTGAAACCAAAAGAGGGACAGGGATGGGCGGGGAGCTGTTTTTT. Translated, it gives CASSETKRGTGMGGELFF.

This chain links TRBV27 with TRBJ2-1, with D unclear. The germline CDR1 and CDR2 sequences are MNHEY and SMNVEV (reference sequence). V gave up 5 bases and J gave up 0 bases, with 8 bases separating them. CDR3 length: 14 amino acids. The CDR3 loop reads CASSRASSYNEQFF. The CDR3 DNA reads TGTGCCAGCAGTCGGGCAAGCTCCTACAATGAGCAGTTCTTC.

The rearrangement links TRBV4-3 to TRBJ1-1, with D unclear. Germline CDR1 LGHNA, CDR2 YSLEER. Trimming left V 0 bases short and J 0 bases short, with 8 bases between. CDR3 length equals 15 residues. This CDR3 is CASSQETGMNTEAFF. CDR3 nucleotides: TGCGCCAGCAGCCAAGAGACCGGAATGAACACTGAAGCTTTCTTT.

The chain is built from TRBV27 and TRBJ2-7, with D perhaps TRBD1 or TRBD2 (6 bases each). Germline CDR1 and CDR2: MNHEY and SMNVEV (reference sequence). With 5 bases removed from V and 7 bases from J, the gap between germline ends came to 21 bases. The CDR3 covers 15 residues. CDR3 DNA: TGTGCCAGCAGTCCGGGGGCCTTTCCCTTGGATGAGCAGTACTTC. Protein sequence: CASSPGAFPLDEQYF.

This chain uses TRBV28 with TRBJ2-1, with 7 bases identical to TRBD1. V gave up 5 bases and J gave up 4 bases; unmatched junction bases: 17. The CDR3 extends over 18 amino acids. Per germline, CDR1 MDHEN and CDR2 SYDVKM. The DNA of the CDR3 is TGTGCCAGCAGTGAATATTCGTACAGGGGATCGAGTTACAATGAGCAGTTCTTC. It encodes CASSEYSYRGSSYNEQFF.

The rearrangement joins TRBV19 to TRBJ2-3; D tentatively reads TRBD1 or TRBD2 (5 bases each). V lost 1 base, J lost 0 bases, and 8 bases lay in between. CDR1 LNHDA and CDR2 SQIVND come from the germline V gene (reference sequence). The CDR3 consists of 15 residues. CDR3 sequence reads: CASSIGGGSTDTQYF. The CDR3 DNA reads as TGTGCCAGTAGTATAGGGGGCGGGAGCACAGATACGCAGTATTTT. Filled out from reference TRBV19 and TRBJ2-3, the complete variable domain reads DGGITQSPKYLFRKEGQNVTLSCEQNLNHDAMYWYRQDPGQGLRLIYYSQIVNDFQKGDIAEGYSVSREKKESFPLTVTSAQKNPTAFYLCASSIGGGSTDTQYFGPGTRLTVL.

The chain couples TRBV5-1 to TRBJ1-6; D not certain. The V and J ends lost 5 bases and 6 bases respectively, with 18 bases between them. The CDR3 contains 16 residues. The V gene's germline CDR1 is SGHRS and CDR2 YFSETQ. The CDR3 spells CASRRAGSRLNSPLHF. DNA for the CDR3: TGCGCCAGCAGGCGTGCGGGGTCCCGCCTTAATTCACCCCTCCACTTT.

The rearrangement uses TRBV6-2 or TRBV6-3 and TRBJ2-3, with a possible D match to TRBD2 (6 bases). Germline V gene data show CDR1 as MNHEY and CDR2 as SVGEGT. V was cut by 7 bases and J by 0 bases, with 17 bases left in between. This CDR3 comprises 16 residues. In nucleotides, the CDR3 is TGTGCCAGCACCCCGGGTTGGGGAGGCAGCACAGATACGCAGTATTTT. The encoded protein is CASTPGWGGSTDTQYF.

This clone has more than one count but fewer than ten. V gene TRBV28 combines with J gene TRBJ2-3; no clear D gene. Germline CDR1 is MDHEN and CDR2 is SYDVKM. The length of the CDR3 is 12 residues. With 7 bases removed from V and 2 bases from J, the gap between germline ends came to 7 bases. CDR3 in DNA: TGTGCCAGCACACCAACCACAGATACGCAGTATTTT. The encoded protein is CASTPTTDTQYF. The full variable domain, its missing parts supplied by reference TRBV28 and TRBJ2-3, is DVKVTQSSRYLVKRTGEKVFLECVQDMDHENMFWYRQDPGLGLRLIYFSYDVKMKEKGDIPEGYSVSREKKERFSLILESASTNQTSMYLCASTPTTDTQYFGPGTRLTVL.

The genes are TRBV30 and TRBJ1-1; D possibly corresponds to TRBD1 (5 bases). CDR3 size: 15 residues. Germline-derived CDR1 and CDR2 are GTSNPN and SVGIG (reference sequence). The V end was cut by 2 bases, the J end by 0 bases, with 13 bases between. The CDR3 loop reads CAWSLGQGMNTEAFF. For the CDR3, the DNA is TGTGCCTGGAGTTTAGGGCAGGGTATGAACACTGAAGCTTTCTTT.

This chain connects TRBV7-8 to TRBJ2-2; TRBD1 is a possible D gene (5 bases). CDR1 is SGHVS, CDR2 FQNEAQ, per germline. The CDR3 is 15 amino acids. Trimming cost V 2 bases and J 2 bases, with 9 bases left between them. CDR3 nucleotides: TGTGCCAGCAGCTTAAACGACAGAAACACCGGGGAGCTGTTTTTT. Its protein product is CASSLNDRNTGELFF.

The chain has TRBV2 and TRBJ2-7; 7 bases map to TRBD1. Germline V gene data show CDR1 as SNHLY and CDR2 as FYNNEI. This CDR3 is built from 16 residues. The V and J ends lost 6 bases and 0 bases, in that order; junction bases with no gene match: 11. The CDR3 protein is CASRFPRDSPSYEQYF. CDR3 in DNA: TGTGCCAGCAGATTCCCCCGGGACAGTCCCTCCTACGAGCAGTACTTC.